This T cell receptor beta chain was profiled in a study of shared clonotypes between healthy human individuals (dated by TCRdb to 2018 to 2021). For the study in its entirety: A few men and two women, aged 18 to 49 years, made up the cohort. Per donor, three plates each were used for CD4 naive and CD4 memory, two for CD8 naive, and one for CD8 memory. To estimate repertoire size and how much clonotypes are shared between individuals, the study performed deep sequencing of blood TCR repertoires from 4 to 6 healthy adults. Different laboratories and diverse techniques were used to prepare libraries and sequence TCR repertoires, to increase sequencing depth and limit assay-specific biases. Per donor, leukapheresis produced somewhere between about 0.9 and 9.5 billion PBMCs. Results and caveats for the whole study, not just this receptor: Naive subsets generally had larger estimated clonotype richness than memory subsets. Higher generation probabilities were observed for clonotypes shared by all four sorted-subset donors than for non-shared clonotypes. Even with the large sequencing depth, rarefaction of the sorted-subset datasets indicated that sequencing was incomplete. Across a few donors, roughly 5% of naive CD4, 3.5% of naive CD8, under 2.5% of memory CD4, and 0.4% of memory CD8 clonotypes were shared. Because the study included only a small number of donors, the genetic and exposure-history diversity represented was limited. Sampling was restricted to blood, and TCR repertoires in tissues likely differ from the TCR repertoires found in blood. Based on pairwise subsampling, the degree of clonotype sharing among donors was expected to be affected by sequencing depth.

TCR CDR3 regions were amplified from genomic DNA by multiplex PCR using the deep immunoSEQ assay. For each cell subset, the extracted genomic DNA was distributed evenly across all wells of several immunoSEQ 96-well plates, and each plate served as one replicate. For sorted subsets, about 220 ng of genomic DNA, equivalent to some 30,000 T cell genomes, went into each replicate PCR. Purified libraries were measured with a Qubit 3.0 fluorometer, size-checked on a Bioanalyzer 2100, and measured again with the KAPA Library Quantification kit. A separate single-read 150-cycle Illumina NextSeq 550 flow cell was used to sequence each immunoSEQ 96-well plate. The source study handled its data this way. The immunoSEQ output contained only junctional sequences without quality scores, so filtering could not match that applied to full-length reads. Sequences were annotated with PyIR, a Python wrapper for IgBLAST v1.9, and V/J genes and CDR3 were assigned using IMGT germline references. Any read was removed if the V/J assignment was weak (E-value above 1e-6), the CDR3 was missing, or the read contained stop codons, out-of-frame junctions, or ambiguous translated residues. A V3J clonotype was defined by an identical inferred V gene, J gene, and CDR3 amino acid sequence. Percentage overlap between repertoires was calculated by dividing the number of shared unique clonotypes by the size of the smaller repertoire. Richness of each repertoire was evaluated using RTK rarefaction, the Chao1 estimator, and Recon v2.1 estimates of unobserved clonotypes. Generation probabilities for all TCRbeta clonotypes obtained by the gDNA method from a handful of donors were computed using OLGA. In TCRdb, the immuneACCESS table is reduced to in-frame sequences with V and J assigned. These tables do not hold every clone; where another copy was compared, an unresolved V gene accounts for under half, and the others remain unexplained. V, J and clone size are those of that table, while D and trimming were read from the DNA. For this sample there are roughly 1 million clones; about 70% appear just once. The top ten hold around 1.5% of the sample.

The germline V gene encodes CDR1 SNHLY and CDR2 FYNNEI. Including cysteine and phenylalanine, the CDR3 has 14 amino acids. The sequence is cut down to CDR3 DNA, 42 bases in frame from base 1. Between the V and J ends, shortened by 6 bases and 6 bases respectively, the junction contains 15 bases. Details on this clone: The antigen this receptor binds is unknown. No clone much larger than this one lies a single base away; base qualities are absent.

The donors were healthy, HIV-negative adults with no recently reported acute infections or vaccinations. Every donor was a Caucasian adult residing in Nashville, Tennessee, USA. CD4+ T cells were enriched by magnetic negative selection; naive cells were then positively selected on CD45RA, and the negative fraction formed the memory subset. After blood collection by leukapheresis, PBMCs were isolated using Ficoll-Histopaque density gradient centrifugation and then cryopreserved in the vapor phase of liquid nitrogen. Purity and quantity of every magnetically sorted T cell population were checked by analytical flow cytometry. Genomic DNA was isolated from every sorted fraction and measured by UV absorbance on a Nanodrop 2000c.

This chain is built from TRBV2 and TRBJ1-5, with TRBD1 perhaps the D gene, on 6 matching bases. The source material was memory CD4+ T cells sorted from blood. The intended sense of this specimen's cell subset or site label: CD45RA-negative fraction. The sequence was collected from a man aged 18 to 29 in good health. The CDR3 here reads CASSRGGDSQPQHF. The DNA is TGTGCCAGCAGCCGGGGGGGCGATTCTCAGCCCCAGCATTTT.